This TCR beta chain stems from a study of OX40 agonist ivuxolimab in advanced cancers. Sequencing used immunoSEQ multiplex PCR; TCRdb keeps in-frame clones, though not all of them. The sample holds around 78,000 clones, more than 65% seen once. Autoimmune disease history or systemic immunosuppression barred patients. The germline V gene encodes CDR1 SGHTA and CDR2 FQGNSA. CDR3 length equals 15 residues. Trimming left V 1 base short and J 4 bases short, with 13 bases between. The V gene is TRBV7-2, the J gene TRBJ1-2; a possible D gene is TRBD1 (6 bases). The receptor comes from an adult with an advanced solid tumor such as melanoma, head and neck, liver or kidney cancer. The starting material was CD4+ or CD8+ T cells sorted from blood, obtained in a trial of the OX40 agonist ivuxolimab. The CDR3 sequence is CASSLGPGGGYGYTF. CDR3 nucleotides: TGTGCCAGCAGCTTAGGCCCAGGAGGGGGCTATGGCTACACCTTC.